This TCR beta chain was identified during a study of shared clonotypes between healthy human individuals. CDR1 and CDR2 (germline): SGHTA, FQGNSA. V was clipped by 5 bases and J by 2 bases, with 14 bases between them. The CDR3 spans 15 residues. Generated by immunoSEQ multiplex PCR, the TCRdb table keeps only in-frame clones and is missing some. The data hold 2 million to 2.5 million clones, with 92% observed a single time. The chain employs TRBV7-2 and TRBJ2-3; weak D call: TRBD2 (6 bases). This TCR came from a man in his late teens or twenties in good health. Some clones in this sample may be carry-over from other donors' samples. The sequenced sample consisted of naive CD4+ T cells from PBMCs. Specified subset: CD45RA+ positively selected. CDR3 amino acids: CASSLSGLPTDTQYF. Written as DNA, the CDR3 is TGTGCCAGCAGCCTGAGCGGGCTCCCCACAGATACGCAGTATTTT.